A single sample is the source of the 23 T cell receptor beta chains below, sequenced in a study of long-term antiretroviral therapy in people with HIV. A v3.0 immunoSEQ assay was performed at survey level. The table came from immunoSEQ multiplex PCR; TCRdb's copy has only in-frame clones and leaves some out. The data contain more than 15,000 clones, about four fifths of them seen just once; the ten biggest clones take up roughly 14%. The source material was unsorted PBMCs, sampled about 3.1 years after starting antiretroviral therapy. These receptor sequences come from a woman aged 40-49 years with HIV.

Here the CDR3 DNA reads TGTGCCAGCCGTGGAGAGACAGGGGGTTGGACCGGGGAGCTGTTTTTT. Residues: CASRGETGGWTGELFF. The rearrangement uses TRBV5-5 and TRBJ2-2, with 9 bases lining up with TRBD1. The CDR3 has 16 residues. V lost 7 bases and J lost 5; bases outside the gene matches: 12. Germline assignment: CDR1 SGHKS and CDR2 YYEKEE (reference sequence).

V gene TRBV10-3 combines with J gene TRBJ2-3; 15 bases map to TRBD2. Germline CDR1 reads ENHRY; CDR2 reads SYGVKD. V lost 6 bases to trimming and J lost 5 bases; unmatched junction nucleotides: 15. CDR3 length equals 19 residues. This chain's CDR3 is CAIRPTTGTSGGPGDTQYF. The CDR3 region has the DNA TGTGCCATCAGACCCACCACCGGGACTAGCGGGGGGCCTGGAGATACGCAGTATTTT.

This rearrangement joins TRBV5-4 to TRBJ1-6; unclear D gene. Germline CDR1 reads SGHNT; CDR2 reads YYREEE (reference sequence). This CDR3 is built from 15 residues. The V and J ends lost 6 bases and 7 bases respectively, with 17 bases between them. The CDR3 sequence is CASTLTSGNNSPLHF. In DNA form, the CDR3 reads TGTGCCAGCACCCTGACCAGCGGTAACAATTCACCCCTCCACTTT.

This chain joins TRBV10-1 and TRBJ1-1; D remains ambiguous. The CDR3 covers 13 residues. V lost 4 bases and J lost 0, with 6 bases in between. Germline assignment: CDR1 WNHNN and CDR2 SYGVQD (reference sequence). CDR3 protein: CASSGLMNTEAFF. Here the CDR3 DNA reads TGCGCCAGCAGTGGGCTTATGAACACTGAAGCTTTCTTT.

V and J are TRBV30 and TRBJ1-2; the D is unclear. This CDR3 contains 10 residues. Trimming removed 4 bases from V and 13 bases from J, with 13 bases in between. Germline-derived CDR1 and CDR2 are GTSNPN and SVGIG (reference sequence). The CDR3 loop reads CAWTRVLLTF. The CDR3 DNA sequence: TGTGCCTGGACTCGGGTCCTACTCACCTTC.

V is TRBV30 and J is TRBJ1-6, with D possibly matching TRBD1 (6 bases). The V and J ends lost 0 bases and 6 bases respectively, with 12 bases between them. This CDR3 has 15 residues. Germline CDR1 is GTSNPN and CDR2 is SVGIG (reference sequence). CDR3 DNA sequence: TGTGCCTGGAGTGTAAGGACAGCGAGTAATTCACCCCTCCACTTT. Its protein is CAWSVRTASNSPLHF.

The chain combines TRBV5-6 with TRBJ1-2; D is undetermined. Germline CDR1 reads SGHDT; CDR2 reads YYEEEE. Trimming took 2 bases from V and 3 from J, leaving 14 bases between them. The CDR3 length is 15 residues. The CDR3 nucleotides are TGTGCCAGCAGCTTAGGACCAACGGTTGACTATGGCTACACCTTC. Amino acid sequence: CASSLGPTVDYGYTF.

Details on this clone: This same CDR3 is encoded by further DNA sequences in the sample. This chain connects TRBV5-5 to TRBJ2-3; D not resolved. Germline-derived CDR1 and CDR2 are SGHKS and YYEKEE (reference sequence). V was cut by 0 bases and J by 3 bases, with 2 bases left in between. This CDR3 spans 12 amino acids. This chain's CDR3 is CASSLETDTQYF. The CDR3 bases are TGTGCCAGCAGCTTGGAAACAGATACGCAGTATTTT.

By frequency in the sample, this clone is medium-sized. This rearrangement joins TRBV27 to TRBJ1-2; TRBD1 agrees at 7 bases. V lost 2 bases to trimming and J lost 2 bases; unmatched junction nucleotides: 2. CDR1 MNHEY and CDR2 SMNVEV come from the germline V gene (reference sequence). The CDR3 length is 14 residues. CDR3 nucleotide sequence: TGTGCCAGCAGTTTACAGGGGGGGAACTATGGCTACACCTTC. It encodes CASSLQGGNYGYTF.

The chain joins TRBV5-1 to TRBJ2-5; 11 bases fit TRBD2. The CDR3 totals 15 residues. Germline V lookup: CDR1 SGHRS, CDR2 YFSETQ. Trimming removed 5 bases from V and 1 base from J; junction bases left unmatched: 4. The CDR3 DNA is TGCGCCAGCAGGAATAGCGGGGGGGCCCAAGAGACCCAGTACTTC. It encodes CASRNSGGAQETQYF.

The rearrangement uses TRBV5-1 and TRBJ2-5; D might be TRBD2 (5 bases). The V end was cut by 2 bases, the J end by 0 bases, with 11 bases between. The CDR3 has 15 amino acids. Germline values: CDR1 SGHRS, CDR2 YFSETQ. The CDR3 bases are TGCGCCAGCAGCTTACGACCGGGGAACCAAGAGACCCAGTACTTC. The encoded protein is CASSLRPGNQETQYF.

The rearrangement uses TRBV10-3 and TRBJ1-5; D unresolved. V lost 8 bases to trimming and J lost 0 bases, with 17 bases between them. The germline V gene has CDR1 ENHRY and CDR2 SYGVKD. This CDR3 spans 16 amino acids. This CDR3 is CAIGRESADSNQPQHF. The CDR3 region has the DNA TGTGCCATCGGACGGGAGTCAGCCGATAGCAATCAGCCCCAGCATTTT.

The chain has TRBV7-2 and TRBJ1-2, with a possible D match to TRBD1 (5 bases). From germline, CDR1 is SGHTA and CDR2 FQGNSA. The V end lost 5 bases, the J end lost 4 bases, and 17 bases lay between the germline ends. The CDR3 is 15 residues long. CDR3 DNA: TGTGCCAGCAGCACCTCTGGGGGGGGACTCTATGGCTACACCTTC. This gives the protein CASSTSGGGLYGYTF.

The rearrangement joins TRBV5-4 to TRBJ2-5, with TRBD2 matching 7 bases. The J segment lost 1 base and the V segment lost 1 base, leaving 7 bases of the junction unmatched. The V gene's germline CDR1 is SGHNT and CDR2 YYREEE (reference sequence). This CDR3 is 16 amino acids long. The CDR3, as DNA: TGTGCCAGCAGCTTGCTCCCAGCGGGACTCCAAGAGACCCAGTACTTC. This sequence encodes CASSLLPAGLQETQYF.

The chain employs TRBV5-4 and TRBJ1-3; 7 positions agree with TRBD1. Germline CDR1 and CDR2: SGHNT and YYREEE (reference sequence). This CDR3 is built from 15 residues. V was clipped by 3 bases and J by 2 bases; unmatched bases: 5. The CDR3 protein is CASSSQQGAGNTIYF. CDR3 coding DNA: TGTGCCAGCAGCTCCCAGCAGGGGGCTGGAAACACCATATATTTT.

The rearrangement joins TRBV7-9 to TRBJ1-4; TRBD1 might be the D (5 bases). V dropped 0 bases and J dropped 8 bases, with 10 bases sitting between them. This CDR3 contains 14 residues. Germline CDR1 SEHNR, CDR2 FQNEAQ (reference sequence). The CDR3 sequence: CASSLAGTKEKLFF. In nucleotides, the CDR3 is TGTGCCAGCAGCTTAGCGGGGACGAAAGAAAAACTGTTTTTT.

This chain links TRBV29-1 with TRBJ1-2; 9 nucleotides match TRBD1. CDR3 length: 13 amino acids. V lost 6 bases, J lost 3 bases, and 5 bases stayed unmatched. Germline CDR1 SQVTM, CDR2 ANQGSEA. CDR3 protein: CSVGQGRDYGYTF. The CDR3 nucleotides are TGCAGCGTGGGACAGGGAAGAGACTATGGCTACACCTTC.

V is TRBV30 and J is TRBJ1-2; TRBD1 aligns across 7 bases. There are 14 residues in the CDR3. J was trimmed by 5 bases and V by 2 bases; bases with no gene match: 8. The V gene's germline CDR1 is GTSNPN and CDR2 SVGIG (reference sequence). In DNA, the CDR3 is TGTGCCTGGAGTATGACGAAACAGGGGTATGGCTACACCTTC. Protein product: CAWSMTKQGYGYTF.

This sequence joins TRBV6-5 and TRBJ2-7; D might be TRBD2 (6 bases). The germline V gene encodes CDR1 MNHEY and CDR2 SVGAGI. Trimming stripped 1 base from V and 7 bases from J, with 17 bases between. This CDR3 comprises 15 residues. CDR3 in amino acids: CASSYYPGLEGEQYF. In DNA form, the CDR3 reads TGTGCCAGCAGTTACTATCCAGGGTTGGAGGGTGAGCAGTACTTC.

As DNA, the CDR3 is TGCACCAGCAGGACAGGGGAGGCCGACGAGCAGTACTTC. Protein product: CTSRTGEADEQYF. V usage is TRBV1 and J usage is TRBJ2-7; the D call TRBD1 from the table was never checked on the DNA. TRBV1 is classified as a pseudogene. The CDR3 has 13 amino acids.

The J gene is TRBJ2-5, the V gene TRBV27; D call uncertain. Trimming took off 0 bases at V and 4 bases at J, with 12 bases between the two ends. The CDR3 is 15 residues long. Germline V gene data show CDR1 as MNHEY and CDR2 as SMNVEV (reference sequence). CDR3 sequence: CASSLSGMAAETQYF. In nucleotides, the CDR3 is TGTGCCAGCAGTTTATCGGGGATGGCGGCAGAGACCCAGTACTTC.

CDR3 nucleotides: TGTGCCATCCAATCCCCAGGCACTGAAGCTTTCTTT. This sequence encodes CAIQSPGTEAFF. This chain connects TRBV6-5 to TRBJ1-1; D ambiguous. V was pared by 10 bases and J by 4 bases, with 13 bases between. This CDR3 comprises 12 residues. CDR1 MNHEY and CDR2 SVGAGI come from the germline V gene.

The chain couples TRBV30 to TRBJ2-7, with D uncertain. Germline-derived CDR1 and CDR2 are GTSNPN and SVGIG (reference sequence). V lost 4 bases, J lost 4 bases, and 8 bases lay in between. This CDR3 is built from 11 residues. CDR3 nucleotide sequence: TGTGCCTGGACCCAAGGATACGAGCAGTACTTC. Translated: CAWTQGYEQYF.